This is a list of T cell receptor beta chains from one sample in a study of cytomegalovirus exposure and HLA in healthy donors. Libraries were prepared by immunoSEQ multiplex PCR; TCRdb keeps only in-frame clonotypes and omits some of them. In the table there are about 92,000 clones, 80% to 90% of which are singletons. Specimen: PBMCs. The receptors stem from a woman aged 18-35 years in good health and CMV-seropositive. Both conserved end residues are part of each CDR3. The order of the fields is D gene, clone size, V gene, J gene, CDR3 DNA, CDR3 protein. A D gene is named only where the DNA matches it firmly. For some rows the clone size is stated as once, few or many, or as a class when expanded; others skip it.

d_call: NA; clone_size: NA; v_call: TRBV2; j_call: TRBJ1-2; cdr3_nt: TGTGCCAGCACTAAGACCTTCCTTCGGGATCGAGGCTATGGCTACACCTTC; cdr3_aa: CASTKTFLRDRGYGYTF
d_call: NA; clone_size: NA; v_call: TRBV25-1; j_call: TRBJ1-6; cdr3_nt: TGTGCCAGCAGTCTTAGAGCCTATAATTCACCCCTCCACTTT; cdr3_aa: CASSLRAYNSPLHF
d_call: TRBD2; clone_size: NA; v_call: TRBV25-1; j_call: TRBJ2-2; cdr3_nt: TGTGCCAGCGACCGGGGGGGAGGGACCGGGGAGCTGTTTTTT; cdr3_aa: CASDRGGGTGELFF
d_call: NA; clone_size: NA; v_call: TRBV29-1; j_call: TRBJ1-2; cdr3_nt: TGCAGCGTTTATCAGTCTGTCGGGGGGGGCCGATACTATGGCTACACCTTC; cdr3_aa: CSVYQSVGGGRYYGYTF
d_call: NA; clone_size: NA; v_call: TRBV16; j_call: TRBJ2-2; cdr3_nt: TGTGCCAGCAGCCAACAGGGGAACACCGGGGAGCTGTTTTTT; cdr3_aa: CASSQQGNTGELFF
d_call: NA; clone_size: NA; v_call: TRBV7-9; j_call: TRBJ2-7; cdr3_nt: TGTGCCAGCAGCTTAGGGGCTGGGCCCGGGAAGTACTTC; cdr3_aa: CASSLGAGPGKYF
d_call: TRBD1; clone_size: NA; v_call: TRBV10-2; j_call: TRBJ2-7; cdr3_nt: TGCGCCAGCAGTGAGGGGACAGGGTCCTACGAGCAGTACTTC; cdr3_aa: CASSEGTGSYEQYF
d_call: TRBD1; clone_size: NA; v_call: TRBV2; j_call: TRBJ2-3; cdr3_nt: TGTGCCAGCAGCCGGGACAGGGACACAGATACGCAGTATTTT; cdr3_aa: CASSRDRDTDTQYF
d_call: TRBD2; clone_size: NA; v_call: TRBV7-9; j_call: TRBJ2-7; cdr3_nt: TGTGCCAGCAGCCCGGGGGGGACCTACGAGCAGTACTTC; cdr3_aa: CASSPGGTYEQYF
d_call: NA; clone_size: NA; v_call: TRBV7-9; j_call: TRBJ2-1; cdr3_nt: TGTGCCAGCAGCTTATCTGCCGGGGGCTCCTACAATGAGCAGTTCTTC; cdr3_aa: CASSLSAGGSYNEQFF
d_call: TRBD1; clone_size: few; v_call: TRBV15; j_call: TRBJ1-4; cdr3_nt: TGTGCCACCCGGACAGGGAATAATGAAAAACTGTTTTTT; cdr3_aa: CATRTGNNEKLFF
d_call: TRBD1; clone_size: NA; v_call: TRBV28; j_call: TRBJ1-1; cdr3_nt: TGTGCCAGCAGTTCCCCCGGCGAGACAGGGTCTGAAGCTTTCTTT; cdr3_aa: CASSSPGETGSEAFF
d_call: NA; clone_size: NA; v_call: TRBV7-3; j_call: TRBJ2-1; cdr3_nt: TGTGCCAGCAGCCCACTTAGCGGAGTGGGCGCGTTCTTC; cdr3_aa: CASSPLSGVGAFF
d_call: NA; clone_size: NA; v_call: TRBV30; j_call: TRBJ2-5; cdr3_nt: TGTGCCTGGAGTGCGGCAAGGGGCCAAGAGACCCAGTACTTC; cdr3_aa: CAWSAARGQETQYF
d_call: NA; clone_size: NA; v_call: TRBV19; j_call: TRBJ1-6; cdr3_nt: TGTGCCAGTAGTTGGAGGGAGGTCTCCTATAATTCACCCCTCCACTTT; cdr3_aa: CASSWREVSYNSPLHF
d_call: TRBD2; clone_size: NA; v_call: TRBV19; j_call: TRBJ2-5; cdr3_nt: TGTGCCAGTACCCCGCGGGAGGGCGCCCAAGAGACCCAGTACTTC; cdr3_aa: CASTPREGAQETQYF
d_call: NA; clone_size: once; v_call: TRBV5-4; j_call: TRBJ1-2; cdr3_nt: TGTGCCAGCAGCTTGTCCACGGCACAGGGCGGCTATGGCTACACCTTC; cdr3_aa: CASSLSTAQGGYGYTF
d_call: TRBD2; clone_size: NA; v_call: TRBV30; j_call: TRBJ2-7; cdr3_nt: TGTGCCAGTACGGGGACTAGCCGCTACGAGCAGTACTTC; cdr3_aa: CASTGTSRYEQYF
d_call: TRBD2; clone_size: NA; v_call: TRBV6-1; j_call: TRBJ2-3; cdr3_nt: TGTGCCAGCAGTGAAACTAGCGGGGGGGGTTCCACAGATACGCAGTATTTT; cdr3_aa: CASSETSGGGSTDTQYF
d_call: NA; clone_size: NA; v_call: TRBV6-1; j_call: TRBJ1-2; cdr3_nt: TGTGCCAGCTCTCCGAGGGGAGGGCTCTATGGCTACACCTTC; cdr3_aa: CASSPRGGLYGYTF
d_call: TRBD1; clone_size: NA; v_call: TRBV5-6; j_call: TRBJ1-2; cdr3_nt: TGTGCCAGCAGCACAGGGGGGAGCTATGGCTACACCTTC; cdr3_aa: CASSTGGSYGYTF
d_call: NA; clone_size: NA; v_call: TRBV6-1; j_call: TRBJ2-7; cdr3_nt: TGTGCCAGCAGGGAAGCCGGGACAAGCTCCTACGAGCAGTACTTC; cdr3_aa: CASREAGTSSYEQYF
d_call: NA; clone_size: NA; v_call: TRBV7-9; j_call: TRBJ1-2; cdr3_nt: TGTGCCAGCGACCTACTATCCGAACCCTATGGCTACACCTTC; cdr3_aa: CASDLLSEPYGYTF
d_call: NA; clone_size: NA; v_call: TRBV30; j_call: TRBJ1-1; cdr3_nt: TGTGCCTGGAGTGTAGCCGGGTTGAACACTGAAGCTTTCTTT; cdr3_aa: CAWSVAGLNTEAFF
d_call: NA; clone_size: NA; v_call: TRBV13; j_call: TRBJ1-1; cdr3_nt: TGTGCCAGCAGCTCTGGACATGGGGACATGAACACTGAAGCTTTCTTT; cdr3_aa: CASSSGHGDMNTEAFF
d_call: TRBD1; clone_size: NA; v_call: TRBV9; j_call: TRBJ2-5; cdr3_nt: TGTGCCAGCAGCGTCTCCACCGACAGGGGGCGTCTACAAGAGACCCAGTACTTC; cdr3_aa: CASSVSTDRGRLQETQYF
d_call: NA; clone_size: once; v_call: TRBV7-9; j_call: TRBJ2-2; cdr3_nt: TGTGCCAGCAGAGAGGGCGCCCCCGGGGAGCTGTTTTTT; cdr3_aa: CASREGAPGELFF
d_call: TRBD1; clone_size: NA; v_call: TRBV6-1; j_call: TRBJ2-7; cdr3_nt: TGTGCCAGCAGTGAATCTACAGGGGGGTCCTACGAGCAGTACTTC; cdr3_aa: CASSESTGGSYEQYF
d_call: NA; clone_size: NA; v_call: TRBV5-4; j_call: TRBJ2-2; cdr3_nt: TGTGCCAGCAGCTTGGACTTTTTGGGGGAGCTGTTTTTT; cdr3_aa: CASSLDFLGELFF
d_call: TRBD1; clone_size: NA; v_call: TRBV27; j_call: TRBJ1-5; cdr3_nt: TGTGCCAGCAGTCCAGTGCCGGGACAGATACATCAGCCCCAGCATTTT; cdr3_aa: CASSPVPGQIHQPQHF
d_call: TRBD1; clone_size: NA; v_call: TRBV4-1; j_call: TRBJ2-1; cdr3_nt: TGCGCCAGCAGCCAAGGGAGGAGCGGGACAGGGAGGAGTGAGCAGTTCTTC; cdr3_aa: CASSQGRSGTGRSEQFF
d_call: NA; clone_size: NA; v_call: TRBV9; j_call: TRBJ1-1; cdr3_nt: TGTGCCAGCAGCGTAGATGGTAGGAACACTGAAGCTTTCTTT; cdr3_aa: CASSVDGRNTEAFF
d_call: NA; clone_size: NA; v_call: TRBV6-5; j_call: TRBJ2-7; cdr3_nt: TGTGCCAGCAGTCGCCTACCGGGTCCATCCTACGAGCAGTACTTC; cdr3_aa: CASSRLPGPSYEQYF